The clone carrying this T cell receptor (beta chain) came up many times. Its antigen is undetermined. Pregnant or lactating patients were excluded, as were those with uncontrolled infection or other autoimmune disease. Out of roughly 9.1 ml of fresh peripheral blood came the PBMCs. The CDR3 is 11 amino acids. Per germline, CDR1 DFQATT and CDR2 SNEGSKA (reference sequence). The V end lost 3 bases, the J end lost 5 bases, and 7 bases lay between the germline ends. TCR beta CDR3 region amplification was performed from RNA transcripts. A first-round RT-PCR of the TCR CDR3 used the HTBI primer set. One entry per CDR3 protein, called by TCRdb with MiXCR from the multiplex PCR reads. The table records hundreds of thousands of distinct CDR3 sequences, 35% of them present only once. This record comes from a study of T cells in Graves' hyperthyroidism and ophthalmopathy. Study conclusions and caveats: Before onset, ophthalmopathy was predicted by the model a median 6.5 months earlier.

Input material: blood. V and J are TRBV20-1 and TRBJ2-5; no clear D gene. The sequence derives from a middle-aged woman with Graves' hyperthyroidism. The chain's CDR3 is CSARPGETQYF. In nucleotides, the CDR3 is TGCAGTGCTAGGCCTGGGGAGACCCAGTACTTC.